The 8 T cell receptor beta chains given below trace back to one sample, sequenced in a study of shared clonotypes between healthy human individuals. The data were produced by immunoSEQ multiplex PCR, yet TCRdb's version contains in-frame clones alone and is incomplete. The sample lists about 710,000 clones; approximately 77% were seen once. What was sequenced was memory CD4+ T cells sorted from blood. Documented subset: CD45RA-negative fraction. The receptor set was obtained from a woman under 40 in good health.

DNA of the CDR3: TGTGCCAGCAGCTTGGGGTTCCCGAGCTCCTACAATGAGCAGTTCTTC. Translating gives CASSLGFPSSYNEQFF. The V and J genes are TRBV5-6 and TRBJ2-1; D remains ambiguous. Germline CDR1 is SGHDT and CDR2 is YYEEEE. The V end was cut by 0 bases, the J end by 0 bases, with 10 bases between. The CDR3 has 16 residues. The whole variable domain, filled in from reference TRBV5-6 and TRBJ2-1, reads DAGVTQSPTHLIKTRGQQVTLRCSPKSGHDTVSWYQQALGQGPQFIFQYYEEEERQRGNFPDRFSGHQFPNYSSELNVNALLLGDSALYLCASSLGFPSSYNEQFFGPGTRLTVL.

This clone was detected many times. The chain recombines TRBV29-1 with TRBJ1-2; D not certain. This CDR3 has 14 residues. Germline loops: CDR1 SQVTM, CDR2 ANQGSEA. V shed 0 bases and J shed 4 bases, with 12 bases lying between them. CDR3 residues: CSVEDPSEAYGYTF. The CDR3 nucleotides are TGCAGCGTTGAAGATCCCAGTGAAGCCTATGGCTACACCTTC.

The gene calls are TRBV7-2 and TRBJ2-7, with D perhaps matching TRBD2 (6 bases). The germline CDR1 and CDR2 sequences are SGHTA and FQGNSA. Trimming cost V 5 bases and J 5 bases, with 13 bases left between them. The CDR3 is 13 amino acids. The CDR3: CASSPNAGNEQYF. CDR3 nucleotide sequence: TGTGCCAGCAGCCCGAATGCGGGGAACGAGCAGTACTTC.

V gene TRBV28 combines with J gene TRBJ1-2; D is possibly TRBD1 (6 bases). V was pared by 5 bases and J by 7 bases, with 20 bases between. This CDR3 comprises 15 residues. CDR1 and CDR2 from the germline V gene are MDHEN and SYDVKM. The CDR3 coding sequence is TGTGCCAGCAGTGACAGCGGGGGCCGGAGGGTTGGCTACACCTTC. As protein: CASSDSGGRRVGYTF.

Worth noting for this clone: In the same sample, other DNA sequences code for this CDR3. The chain links TRBV18 to TRBJ2-5, with a weak D call TRBD2 (5 bases). Trimming removed 3 bases from V and 2 bases from J, with 7 bases in between. Germline assignment: CDR1 KGHSH and CDR2 LQKENI. The CDR3 spans 13 residues. Here the CDR3 reads CASSPGLQETQYF. Here the CDR3 DNA reads TGTGCCAGCTCACCCGGACTGCAAGAGACCCAGTACTTC.

The genes are TRBV6-6 and TRBJ1-1, with 7 bases aligning to TRBD1. CDR1 is MNHNY and CDR2 is SVGAGI in the germline V gene (reference sequence). This CDR3 comprises 13 residues. V shed 9 bases and J 8 bases; nucleotides not matched to a gene: 12. The CDR3 DNA sequence: TGTGCCAGTTCGGGACAGAGACCATACGAAGCTTTCTTT. Its translation: CASSGQRPYEAFF.

The chain links TRBV27 to TRBJ1-5, with D perhaps matching TRBD1 (5 bases). The CDR3 sequence is 15 residues long. V was shortened by 6 bases and J by 1 base, with 13 bases between the two germline ends. From germline, CDR1 is MNHEY and CDR2 SMNVEV (reference sequence). CDR3 amino acids: CASRPSTASNQPQHF. Written as DNA, the CDR3 is TGTGCCAGCAGACCTTCGACAGCCAGCAATCAGCCCCAGCATTTT.

This clone was seen only a few times. This chain uses TRBV27 with TRBJ2-7; tentative D call: TRBD2 (6 bases). The CDR3 has 14 amino acids. Germline V CDR1 and CDR2: MNHEY, SMNVEV (reference sequence). V lost 9 bases and J lost 4, with 19 bases in between. The CDR3 DNA reads as TGTGCCAGTGCCCCCGGGAGAGAAGTTTACGAGCAGTACTTC. Amino acids: CASAPGREVYEQYF.